The 23 T cell receptor beta chains presented below share a single source sample, sequenced in a study of control samples from healthy donors and cancer patients. Profiling relied on immunoSEQ multiplex PCR, and the TCRdb table lists in-frame clones only, not all of them. The repertoire holds 100,000 or so clones, with about 80% as singletons. Sequences were obtained from blood. The receptors originated from a woman between 45 and 60 years old in good health.

Remarks on this clone: Compared with germline, one end of the junction differs, possibly owing to a read error. V gene TRBV6-5 combines with J gene TRBJ1-1; D not resolved. This CDR3 is 12 amino acids long. Germline assignment: CDR1 MNHEY and CDR2 SVGAGI. The CDR3 is CASSYPPQSLAF. In nucleotides, the CDR3 is TGTGCCAGCAGTTACCCACCCCAGAGCCTCGCATTT.

The rearrangement uses TRBV5-1 and TRBJ1-2; TRBD1 agrees at 9 bases. The junction had 6 bases not matched to a gene; V was cut back by 4 bases and J by 2 bases. This CDR3 is 15 amino acids long. The germline V gene has CDR1 SGHRS and CDR2 YFSETQ. The CDR3: CASSRTGEGNYGYTF. The CDR3 DNA reads TGCGCCAGCAGCCGGACAGGGGAGGGAAACTATGGCTACACCTTC.

The V gene is TRBV11-2, the J gene TRBJ2-1, with 7 bases lining up with TRBD2. Looked up from germline, CDR1 is SGHAT and CDR2 is FQNNGV. With V trimmed by 1 base and J by 8 bases, 5 bases remained unmatched. This CDR3 is 14 amino acids long. The CDR3 nucleotides are TGTGCCAGCAGCTTAGGGGCTAGCGGTTATGAGCAGTTCTTC. Residues: CASSLGASGYEQFF.

V and J are TRBV6-1 and TRBJ1-5; the D gene is possibly TRBD1 (6 bases). Germline V gene lookup returns CDR1 MNHNS and CDR2 SASEGT. The CDR3 is 15 residues long. V lost 3 bases to trimming and J lost 2 bases, with 11 bases between them. The CDR3 nucleotides are TGTGCCAGCAGTGAGGGTCGACAGGGCAATCAGCCCCAGCATTTT. Its translation is CASSEGRQGNQPQHF.

The chain joins TRBV12-3 or TRBV12-4 to TRBJ2-1; the D is unclear. Trimming cost V 2 bases and J 3 bases, with 5 bases left between them. This CDR3 spans 13 amino acids. The CDR3 bases are TGTGCCAGCAGTTTATATGGCTACAATGAGCAGTTCTTC. It translates to CASSLYGYNEQFF.

The chain is built from TRBV11-3 and TRBJ2-5; TRBD2 aligns across 9 bases. The CDR3 is 16 residues long. Germline values: CDR1 SGHNT, CDR2 YENEEA. V lost 5 bases and J lost 6; bases outside the gene matches: 13. DNA of the CDR3: TGTGCCAGCAGCCGCGGGGGAGATAGCGGGAGAAAGACCCAGTACTTC. Its protein product is CASSRGGDSGRKTQYF.

The gene calls are TRBV7-6 and TRBJ1-1; maybe TRBD1 (5 bases). Germline V gene data show CDR1 as SGHVS and CDR2 as FNYEAQ. The CDR3 runs 15 residues. V was pared by 1 base and J by 5 bases, with 14 bases between. The CDR3: CASSLGSGRATEAFF. As DNA, the CDR3 is TGTGCCAGCAGCTTAGGGAGCGGCAGGGCGACTGAAGCTTTCTTT.

This chain uses TRBV7-9 with TRBJ2-5; TRBD2 aligns across 10 bases. The trim removed 4 bases at V and 2 bases at J, leaving 4 bases unmatched. CDR3 length equals 15 residues. Germline V gene lookup returns CDR1 SEHNR and CDR2 FQNEAQ (reference sequence). CDR3 residues: CASSSVLAGQETQYF. DNA of the CDR3: TGTGCCAGCAGCTCCGTACTAGCGGGACAAGAGACCCAGTACTTC.

This chain connects TRBV11-3 to TRBJ2-3; D call uncertain. Trimming pared 0 bases from V and 3 bases from J, leaving 1 base between. The CDR3 covers 12 residues. Germline V gene data show CDR1 as SGHNT and CDR2 as YENEEA. In DNA form, the CDR3 reads TGTGCCAGCAGCTTAGATACAGATACGCAGTATTTT. Translation: CASSLDTDTQYF. The whole variable domain, remainder taken from reference TRBV11-3 and TRBJ2-3, is EAGVVQSPRYKIIEKKQPVAFWCNPISGHNTLYWYLQNLGQGPELLIRYENEEAVDDSQLPKDRFSAERLKGVDSTLKIQPAELGDSAVYLCASSLDTDTQYFGPGTRLTVL.

This clone was observed a few times. CDR3 protein: CASKTGARDQPQHF. CDR3 nucleotides: TGTGCCAGCAAAACAGGGGCGAGGGATCAGCCCCAGCATTTT. The rearrangement links TRBV2 to TRBJ1-5; 7 positions match TRBD1. The CDR3 is 14 amino acids. V gave up 7 bases and J gave up 5 bases; unmatched junction bases: 8. The germline V gene encodes CDR1 SNHLY and CDR2 FYNNEI.

This clone was counted a few times. The J gene is TRBJ2-1, the V gene TRBV29-1; 11 bases map to TRBD2. The germline V gene has CDR1 SQVTM and CDR2 ANQGSEA. Losses at the gene ends were 1 base for V and 5 bases for J; bases not matched to a gene: 4. The CDR3 has 15 residues. The CDR3 coding sequence is TGCAGCGTTGAAGGGCTAGCGGGGGGTCACAATGAGCAGTTCTTC. It encodes CSVEGLAGGHNEQFF.

This sequence joins TRBV7-3 and TRBJ1-6; D is unresolved. CDR3 length: 14 amino acids. With 2 bases removed from V and 8 bases from J, the gap between germline ends came to 10 bases. Per the germline V gene, CDR1 is SGHTA and CDR2 is FQGTGA. CDR3 residues: CASSLGSSDSPLHF. The CDR3, as DNA: TGTGCCAGCAGCTTAGGCTCCAGCGATTCACCCCTCCACTTT.

This clone has just a few counts. The rearrangement uses TRBV4-2 and TRBJ2-7, with 7 bases identical to TRBD1. CDR1 and CDR2 from the germline V gene are LGHNA and YNFKEQ. V trimming: 0 bases; J trimming: 7 bases; junction bases outside the gene matches: 9. This CDR3 region has 15 residues. Here the CDR3 DNA reads TGTGCCAGCAGCCAAGAAAAGAAGGGGGCGCATGAGCAGTACTTC. The encoded protein is CASSQEKKGAHEQYF.

This chain uses TRBV5-1 with TRBJ2-1; D not resolved. V was trimmed by 0 bases and J by 5 bases, leaving 3 bases between them. This CDR3 comprises 12 residues. Germline V gene data show CDR1 as SGHRS and CDR2 as YFSETQ. The DNA for the CDR3 is TGCGCCAGCAGCTTGGGCGACAATGAGCAGTTCTTC. Translated, it gives CASSLGDNEQFF.

The sample holds a few counts of this clone. This chain joins TRBV6-5 and TRBJ1-5; 7 bases align to TRBD1. V lost 7 bases and J lost 5; bases outside the gene matches: 11. The CDR3 runs to 15 residues. Germline V lookup: CDR1 MNHEY, CDR2 SVGAGI. The CDR3 spells CASKQTGRIDQPQHF. CDR3 bases: TGTGCCAGCAAACAGACAGGGAGGATCGATCAGCCCCAGCATTTT.

This clone came up once. The V gene is TRBV4-1, the J gene TRBJ2-2; TRBD2 is a possible D gene (6 bases). This CDR3 has 16 amino acids. Per germline, CDR1 MGHRA and CDR2 YSYEKL. Trimming took off 5 bases at V and 5 bases at J, with 18 bases between the two ends. This CDR3 reads CASSVLEGRETGELFF. The CDR3, as DNA: TGCGCCAGCAGCGTCCTGGAGGGGCGCGAGACCGGGGAGCTGTTTTTT.

With regard to this clone: Relative to the germline gene, one junction end is altered; a read error may explain this. The V call is TRBV27, the J call TRBJ1-2, with TRBD1 as a possible D gene (5 bases). Germline V CDR1 and CDR2: MNHEY, SMNVEV (reference sequence). The CDR3 length is 14 residues. Here the CDR3 DNA reads TGTGCCAGCAGTTTCCGGGGCCAGCCCTATGGCTACATCTTC. It codes for CASSFRGQPYGYIF.

This sequence joins TRBV5-1 and TRBJ2-5, with D perhaps matching TRBD1 (6 bases). Germline CDR1 and CDR2: SGHRS and YFSETQ. The length of the CDR3 is 13 residues. Trimming pared 3 bases from V and 5 bases from J, leaving 11 bases between. The chain's CDR3 is CASSYGTTETQYF. The CDR3 DNA reads TGCGCCAGCAGCTACGGGACAACGGAGACCCAGTACTTC.

The V gene is TRBV4-3, the J gene TRBJ2-1; D may be TRBD2 (6 bases). With 0 bases removed from V and 0 bases from J, the gap between germline ends came to 12 bases. The CDR3 length is 17 residues. Looked up from germline, CDR1 is LGHNA and CDR2 is YSLEER. CDR3 sequence (DNA): TGCGCCAGCAGCCAAGATAATCTAGCGACCTCCTACAATGAGCAGTTCTTC. Translated, it gives CASSQDNLATSYNEQFF.

This chain's CDR3 is CASKVAGHNEQFF. DNA of the CDR3: TGTGCCAGCAAAGTAGCGGGGCACAATGAGCAGTTCTTC. The chain couples TRBV2 to TRBJ2-1; TRBD2 matches 8 bases. CDR1 is SNHLY, CDR2 FYNNEI, per germline. There are 13 residues in the CDR3. The trim removed 7 bases at V and 5 bases at J, leaving 4 bases unmatched. Full variable domain (missing parts from reference TRBV2 and TRBJ2-1): EPEVTQTPSHQVTQMGQEVILRCVPISNHLYFYWYRQILGQKVEFLVSFYNNEISEKSEIFDDQFSVERPDGSNFTLKIRSTKLEDSAMYFCASKVAGHNEQFFGPGTRLTVL.

This sequence joins TRBV7-8 and TRBJ1-1; TRBD1 matches at 7 bases. V lost 5 bases to trimming and J lost 0 bases; unmatched junction nucleotides: 12. The V gene's germline CDR1 is SGHVS and CDR2 FQNEAQ. The CDR3 extends over 17 amino acids. DNA for the CDR3: TGTGCCAGCAGCCCCTCGACAGGGCCCATCTTGAACACTGAAGCTTTCTTT. Its translation is CASSPSTGPILNTEAFF. Drawing the rest from reference TRBV7-8 and TRBJ1-1, the complete variable domain is GAGVSQSPRYKVAKRGQDVALRCDPISGHVSLFWYQQALGQGPEFLTYFQNEAQLDKSGLPSDRFFAERPEGSVSTLKIQRTQQEDSAVYLCASSPSTGPILNTEAFFGQGTRLTVV.

This clone was recorded a few times. The chain couples TRBV23-1 to TRBJ2-2; maybe TRBD1 (6 bases). TRBV23-1 is sorted into the ORF group, with uncertain function. V lost 2 bases to trimming and J lost 5 bases, with 15 bases between them. CDR3 length: 16 residues. CDR3 in DNA: TGCGCCAGCAGTCAAGGACCGGACAGCTCTACCGGGGAGCTGTTTTTT. The encoded protein is CASSQGPDSSTGELFF.

This chain uses TRBV7-9 with TRBJ2-1; D gene ambiguous. Looked up from germline, CDR1 is SEHNR and CDR2 is FQNEAQ (reference sequence). Trimming pared 2 bases from V and 6 bases from J, leaving 11 bases between. The CDR3 is 14 residues long. Here the CDR3 DNA reads TGTGCCAGCAGCTTACCGACCGTTCGCAATGAGCAGTTCTTC. Protein sequence: CASSLPTVRNEQFF.